This TCR beta chain was sequenced in a study of shared clonotypes between healthy human individuals. Trimming at V came to 3 bases and at J to 1 base, leaving 3 bases not matched to a gene. Germline CDR1 and CDR2: SGHAT and FQNNGV. The CDR3 loop spans 14 amino acids. Tens of thousands of T cell genomes (approximately 0.2 ug DNA) went into each sorted-subset replicate. Authors' processing steps: Quality scores were absent from the junction-only immunoSEQ sequences, so filtering differed. Assay used: immunoSEQ multiplex PCR; TCRdb lists only in-frame clones, some missing. V, J and clone size reflect that table, while D and trimming were determined from the DNA. The sample has over a million clones; less than 99% are singletons.

The receptor's source is a man aged 25-45 years in good health. Sequencing was performed on naive CD4+ T cells sorted from blood. Subset reported: CD45RA+ positively selected. This chain connects TRBV11-2 to TRBJ2-7; 7 bases are a match to TRBD1. The CDR3 sequence is CASSLAGGSYEQYF. Here the CDR3 DNA reads TGTGCCAGCAGCTTGGCAGGGGGATCCTACGAGCAGTACTTC.